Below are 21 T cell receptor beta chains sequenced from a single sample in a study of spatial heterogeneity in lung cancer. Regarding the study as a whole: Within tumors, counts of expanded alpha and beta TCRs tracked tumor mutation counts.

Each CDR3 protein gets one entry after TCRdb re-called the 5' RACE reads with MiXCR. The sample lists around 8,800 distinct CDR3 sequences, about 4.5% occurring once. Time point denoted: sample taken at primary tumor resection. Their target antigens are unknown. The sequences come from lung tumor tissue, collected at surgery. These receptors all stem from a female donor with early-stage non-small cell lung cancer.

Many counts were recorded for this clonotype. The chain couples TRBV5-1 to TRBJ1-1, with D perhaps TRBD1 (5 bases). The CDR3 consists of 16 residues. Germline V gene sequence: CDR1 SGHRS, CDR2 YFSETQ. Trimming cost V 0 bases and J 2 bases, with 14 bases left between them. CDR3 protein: CASSLDVYGGNTEAFF. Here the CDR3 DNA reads TGCGCCAGCAGCTTGGATGTTTACGGGGGTAACACTGAAGCTTTCTTT.

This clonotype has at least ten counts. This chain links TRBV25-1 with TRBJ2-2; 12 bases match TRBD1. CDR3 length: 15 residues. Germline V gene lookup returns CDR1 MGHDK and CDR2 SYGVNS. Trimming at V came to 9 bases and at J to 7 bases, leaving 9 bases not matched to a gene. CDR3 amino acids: CARAGTGGAGGELFF. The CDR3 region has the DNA TGTGCCAGAGCCGGGACAGGGGGCGCCGGCGGGGAGCTGTTTTTT.

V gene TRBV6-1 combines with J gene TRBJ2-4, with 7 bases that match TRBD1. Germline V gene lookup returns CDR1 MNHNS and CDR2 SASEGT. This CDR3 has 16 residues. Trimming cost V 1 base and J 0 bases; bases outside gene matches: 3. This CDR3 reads CASSEGTGLAKNIQYF. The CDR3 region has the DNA TGTGCCAGCAGTGAAGGGACAGGACTAGCCAAAAACATTCAGTACTTC.

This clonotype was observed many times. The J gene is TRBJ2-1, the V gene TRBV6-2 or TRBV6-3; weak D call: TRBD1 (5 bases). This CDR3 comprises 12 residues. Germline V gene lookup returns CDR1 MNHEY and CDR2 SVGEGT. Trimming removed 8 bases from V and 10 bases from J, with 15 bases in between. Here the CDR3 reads CASGQRAVEQFF. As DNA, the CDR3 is TGTGCCAGCGGACAACGGGCCGTCGAGCAGTTCTTC.

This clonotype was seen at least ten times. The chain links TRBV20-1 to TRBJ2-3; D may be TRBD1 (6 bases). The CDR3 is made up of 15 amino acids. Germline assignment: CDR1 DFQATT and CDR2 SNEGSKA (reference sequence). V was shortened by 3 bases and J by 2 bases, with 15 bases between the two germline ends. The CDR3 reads CSASPLQGYTDTQYF. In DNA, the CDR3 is TGCAGTGCTAGTCCCTTACAGGGATACACAGATACGCAGTATTTT.

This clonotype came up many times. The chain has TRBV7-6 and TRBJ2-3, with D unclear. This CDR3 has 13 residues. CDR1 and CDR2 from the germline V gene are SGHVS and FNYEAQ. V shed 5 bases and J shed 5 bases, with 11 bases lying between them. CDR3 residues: CASSEIRVDTQYF. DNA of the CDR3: TGTGCCAGCAGCGAAATCCGCGTAGATACGCAGTATTTT. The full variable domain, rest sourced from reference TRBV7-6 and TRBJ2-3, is GAGVSQSPRYKVTKRGQDVALRCDPISGHVSLYWYRQALGQGPEFLTYFNYEAQQDKSGLPNDRFSAERPEGSISTLTIQRTEQRDSAMYRCASSEIRVDTQYFGPGTRLTVL.

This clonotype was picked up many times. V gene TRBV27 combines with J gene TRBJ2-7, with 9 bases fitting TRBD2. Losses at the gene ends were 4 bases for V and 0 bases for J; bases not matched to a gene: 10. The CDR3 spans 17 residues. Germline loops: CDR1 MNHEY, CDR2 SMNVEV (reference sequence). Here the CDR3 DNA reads TGTGCCAGCAGTTCCCTGGGGCGGGAGGGCCTCTCCTACGAGCAGTACTTC. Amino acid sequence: CASSSLGREGLSYEQYF.

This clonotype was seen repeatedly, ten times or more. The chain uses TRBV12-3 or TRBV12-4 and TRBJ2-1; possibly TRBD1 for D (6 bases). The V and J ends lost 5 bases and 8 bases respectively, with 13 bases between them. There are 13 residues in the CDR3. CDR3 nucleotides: TGTGCCAGCAGTCTAACAGGGATAGATGAGCAGTTCTTC. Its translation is CASSLTGIDEQFF.

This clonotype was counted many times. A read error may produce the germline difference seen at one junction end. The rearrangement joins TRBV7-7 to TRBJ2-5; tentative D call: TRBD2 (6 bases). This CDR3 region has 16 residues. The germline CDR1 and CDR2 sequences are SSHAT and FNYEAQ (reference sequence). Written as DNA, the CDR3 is TGTGCTAGCAGCCGCGTATTGCGGGACTTCCAAGAGACCCAGTACTTC. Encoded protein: CASSRVLRDFQETQYF.

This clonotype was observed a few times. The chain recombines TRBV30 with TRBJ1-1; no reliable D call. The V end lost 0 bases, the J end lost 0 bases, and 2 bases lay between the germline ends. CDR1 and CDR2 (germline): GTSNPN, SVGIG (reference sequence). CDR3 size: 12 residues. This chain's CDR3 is CAWSVVNTEAFF. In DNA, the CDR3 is TGTGCCTGGAGTGTCGTGAACACTGAAGCTTTCTTT.

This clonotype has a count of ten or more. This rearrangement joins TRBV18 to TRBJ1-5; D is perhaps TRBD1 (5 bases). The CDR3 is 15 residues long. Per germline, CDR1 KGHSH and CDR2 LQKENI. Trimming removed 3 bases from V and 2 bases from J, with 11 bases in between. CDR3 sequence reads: CASSPWDAGNQPQHF. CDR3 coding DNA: TGTGCCAGCTCACCTTGGGACGCGGGCAATCAGCCCCAGCATTTT.

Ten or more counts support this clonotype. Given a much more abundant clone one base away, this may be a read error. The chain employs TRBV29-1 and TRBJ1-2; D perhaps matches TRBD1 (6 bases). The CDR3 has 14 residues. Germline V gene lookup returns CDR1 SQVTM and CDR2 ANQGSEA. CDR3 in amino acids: CSVDDTGYNYGYNF. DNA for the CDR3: TGCAGCGTAGACGACACAGGGTATAACTATGGCTACAACTTC.

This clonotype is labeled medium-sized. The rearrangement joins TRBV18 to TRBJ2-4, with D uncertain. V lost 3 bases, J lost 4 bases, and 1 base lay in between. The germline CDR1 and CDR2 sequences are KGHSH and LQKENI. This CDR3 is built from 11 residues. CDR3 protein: CASSPKNIQYF. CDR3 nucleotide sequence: TGTGCCAGCTCACCTAAAAACATTCAGTACTTC. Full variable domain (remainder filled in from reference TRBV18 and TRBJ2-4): NAGVMQNPRHLVRRRGQEARLRCSPMKGHSHVYWYRQLPEEGLKFMVYLQKENIIDESGMPKERFSAEFPKEGPSILRIQQVVRGDSAAYFCASSPKNIQYFGAGTRLSVL.

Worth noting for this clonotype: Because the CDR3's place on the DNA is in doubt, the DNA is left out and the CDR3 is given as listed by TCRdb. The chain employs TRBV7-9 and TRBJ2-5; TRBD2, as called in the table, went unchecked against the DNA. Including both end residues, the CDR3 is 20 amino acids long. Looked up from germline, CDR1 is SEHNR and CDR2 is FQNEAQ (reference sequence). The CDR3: CASSFYICSARPGSGETQYF.

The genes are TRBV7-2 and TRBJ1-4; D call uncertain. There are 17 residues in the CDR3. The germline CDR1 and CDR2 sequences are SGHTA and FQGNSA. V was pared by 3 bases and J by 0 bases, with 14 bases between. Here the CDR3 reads CASSFTTTRATNEKLFF. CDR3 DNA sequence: TGTGCCAGCAGCTTTACGACAACCCGTGCAACTAATGAAAAACTGTTTTTT.

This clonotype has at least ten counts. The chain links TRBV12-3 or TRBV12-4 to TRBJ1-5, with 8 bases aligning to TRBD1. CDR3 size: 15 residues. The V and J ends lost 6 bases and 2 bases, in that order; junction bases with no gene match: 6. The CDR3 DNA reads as TGTGCCAGCAGCCCCGGACAGGGCCGCAATCAGCCCCAGCATTTT. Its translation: CASSPGQGRNQPQHF.

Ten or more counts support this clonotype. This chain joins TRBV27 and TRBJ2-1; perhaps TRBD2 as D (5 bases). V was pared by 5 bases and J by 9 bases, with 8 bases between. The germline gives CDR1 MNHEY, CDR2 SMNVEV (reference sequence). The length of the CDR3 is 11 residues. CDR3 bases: TGTGCCAGCAGTGGCCGGGGTGAGCAGTTCTTC. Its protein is CASSGRGEQFF.

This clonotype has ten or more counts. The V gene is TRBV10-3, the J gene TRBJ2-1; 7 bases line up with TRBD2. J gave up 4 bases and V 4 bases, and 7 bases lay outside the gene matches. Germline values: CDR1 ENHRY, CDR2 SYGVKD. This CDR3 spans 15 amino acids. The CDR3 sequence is CAISAGTSVYNEQFF. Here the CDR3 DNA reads TGTGCCATCAGTGCCGGAACTAGCGTTTACAATGAGCAGTTCTTC.

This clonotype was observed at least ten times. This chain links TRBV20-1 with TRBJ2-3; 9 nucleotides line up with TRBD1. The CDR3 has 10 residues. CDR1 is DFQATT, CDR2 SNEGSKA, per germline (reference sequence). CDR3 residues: CRTGGNTQYF. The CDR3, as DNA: TGCAGGACAGGGGGGAATACGCAGTATTTT.

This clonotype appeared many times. The chain's CDR3 is CASSPSSGENTIYF. The CDR3 DNA sequence: TGTGCCAGCAGCCCGAGTTCGGGGGAAAACACCATATATTTT. The chain joins TRBV12-3 or TRBV12-4 to TRBJ1-3, with D possibly matching TRBD1 (5 bases). The CDR3 consists of 14 residues. V shed 6 bases and J shed 6 bases, with 15 bases lying between them.

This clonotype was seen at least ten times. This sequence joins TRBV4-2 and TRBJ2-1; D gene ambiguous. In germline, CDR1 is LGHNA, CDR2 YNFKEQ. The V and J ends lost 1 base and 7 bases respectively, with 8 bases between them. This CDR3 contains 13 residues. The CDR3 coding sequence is TGTGCCAGCAGCCAAGCACTTGTGAATGAGCAGTTCTTC. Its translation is CASSQALVNEQFF.